The sequence of this T cell receptor (beta chain) was determined in a study of early T cells in non-severe SARS-CoV-2 infection (dated by TCRdb to the early 2020s). Regarding the research as a whole: Bulk RNA from unsorted whole blood was used for TCR sequencing, so alpha and beta chains could not be paired. Summary of the overall study and its limitations: Matching against VDJdb was skewed toward anti-spike CD8 responses, likely underestimated virus-specific expansions, and missed private and CD4 specificities.

Of note for this clonotype: This clone's antigen is unknown. No much larger clone is present one base from it, and per-base qualities are unavailable.

A case-control design nested within a healthcare worker cohort in London, UK, was used, with weekly nasopharyngeal swab PCR tests and blood sampling performed. Between 23 and 31 March 2020, the week of the UK lockdown, healthcare workers were enrolled and then followed up weekly for as long as 16 weeks. The library was generated by 5' RACE. For sequencing, a NextSeq 500 was employed. To correct for sequencing error and PCR bias, the TCR library protocol tagged individual cDNA molecules with unique molecular identifiers. Sequencing covered both TCR alpha and beta chains, and within each sample the abundances of alpha and beta sequences were tightly co-correlated. In the source study's methods: V gene, J gene and CDR3 annotation of TCR sequences was performed with Decombinator V4. TCRs were defined as expanded if a significant change between any two time points was detected under a Poisson model with p below 0.0001. Abundances of TCRs were expressed as counts per million after normalisation to the total number of TCRs sequenced in each sample. MAIT TCRs were defined by TRAV1-2 paired with TRAJ12, TRAJ20 or TRAJ33, and iNKT TCRs by TRAV10 paired with TRAJ18. VDJdb, accessed 1 November 2021, was searched for CMV, EBV and SARS-CoV-2 annotated TCRs, excluding TCRs annotated for multiple antigens. In TCRdb, the public reads were trimmed at Q25 with fastp and aligned with MiXCR, with productive beta chains retained. Every entry covers one CDR3 protein and lists the most common genes and DNA from its rows. TCRdb's processing, not the study's, gives the V and J calls here. In this sample the table shows 30,000 to 45,000 distinct CDR3 sequences, nearly 10% of which occur a single time. Jointly, the top ten make up approximately 12% of the sample.

The CDR3 spans 12 residues, from the cysteine through the phenylalanine. The only DNA kept is the CDR3, 36 bases in frame from the first base. The germline V gene supplies CDR1 SQVTM and CDR2 ANQGSEA. V was cut back by 4 bases and J by 0 bases, leaving a gap of 5 bases between them. This clonotype was obtained from an adult who was a healthcare worker with PCR-confirmed SARS-CoV-2 infection or an uninfected control (not recorded which). Sequences were obtained from whole blood. The chain couples TRBV29-1 to TRBJ2-3, with the D gene not clear enough to name. The nucleotide sequence is TGCAGCGTTGTACCTAGCACAGATACGCAGTATTTT. Its coded protein is CSVVPSTDTQYF.